A selection of T cell receptor beta chains follows, all from one sample in a study of tumor and adjacent non-tumor tissue in lung cancer. A single record per CDR3 protein comes from TCRdb applying MiXCR to the multiplex PCR reads. Of about 200,000 distinct CDR3 sequences in the sample, about 76% are singletons; the top ten hold around 25%. Material for sequencing was lung tumor tissue. The receptor source for this set is a man aged 60 to 75 with non-small cell lung cancer. CDR3s include the opening cysteine and the closing phenylalanine or tryptophan. A D gene is named only where the DNA matches it firmly. Not every row has a clone size; where given, it reads once, few, many or a size class.

D gene,V gene,clone size,J gene,CDR3 protein,CDR3 DNA
-,TRBV4-2,-,TRBJ2-7,CASGPSPGVQQYF,TGTGCCAGCGGCCCTTCGCCGGGGGTCCAGCAGTACTTC
TRBD2,TRBV20-1,-,TRBJ2-3,CSASGTAGGRTDTQYF,TGCAGTGCTAGCGGGACGGCGGGGGGCCGCACAGATACGCAGTATTTT
TRBD1,TRBV20-1,-,TRBJ1-1,CGARAARTGGAEAFF,TGCGGTGCTAGAGCTGCAAGGACAGGGGGAGCTGAAGCTTTCTTT
TRBD2,TRBV5-1,once,TRBJ2-1,CASSSLGLADKEQFF,TGCGCCAGCAGCTCCCTCGGACTAGCGGACAAAGAGCAGTTCTTC
TRBD1,TRBV29-1,many,TRBJ2-7,CSVVGWGTGEQYF,TGCAGCGTTGTAGGTTGGGGGACAGGCGAGCAGTACTTC
TRBD1,TRBV4-3,-,TRBJ2-3,CASSHFTGRGGADTQYF,TGCGCCAGCAGCCACTTTACGGGGAGAGGGGGCGCAGATACGCAGTATTTT
TRBD2,TRBV29-1,-,TRBJ2-7,CSFSLAGGTYEQYF,TGTAGCTTCTCCCTTGCGGGAGGAACCTACGAGCAGTACTTC
TRBD2,TRBV29-1,-,TRBJ2-1,CSVDITSVPNEHFF,TGCAGCGTTGATATTACTAGCGTGCCAAATGAGCACTTCTTC
-,TRBV4-3,many,TRBJ2-1,CASSQDDEGVAYNEQFF,TGCGCCAGCAGCCAAGATGATGAGGGCGTCGCCTACAATGAGCAGTTCTTC
-,TRBV6-6,-,TRBJ2-7,CAISYNRPESYEQYF,TGTGCCATCAGTTACAACCGACCTGAATCCTACGAGCAGTACTTC